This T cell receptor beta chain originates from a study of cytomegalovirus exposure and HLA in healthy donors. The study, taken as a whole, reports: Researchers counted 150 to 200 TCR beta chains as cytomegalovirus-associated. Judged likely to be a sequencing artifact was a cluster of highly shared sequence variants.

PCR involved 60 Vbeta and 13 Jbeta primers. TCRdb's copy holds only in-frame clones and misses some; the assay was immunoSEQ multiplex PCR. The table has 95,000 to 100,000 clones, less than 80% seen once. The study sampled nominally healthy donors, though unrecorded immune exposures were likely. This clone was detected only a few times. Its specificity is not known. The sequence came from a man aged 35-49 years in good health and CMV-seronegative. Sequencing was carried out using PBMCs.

In DNA form, the CDR3 reads TGTGCCAGCAGCCAAGACGGCGGGAGGCGTACCGGGGAGCTGTTTTTT. It is translated as CASSQDGGRRTGELFF. The chain recombines TRBV14 with TRBJ2-2; 8 bases align to TRBD2. The germline V gene encodes CDR1 SGHDN and CDR2 FVKESK. The J segment lost 5 bases and the V segment lost 0 bases, leaving 5 bases of the junction unmatched. The CDR3 totals 16 residues.